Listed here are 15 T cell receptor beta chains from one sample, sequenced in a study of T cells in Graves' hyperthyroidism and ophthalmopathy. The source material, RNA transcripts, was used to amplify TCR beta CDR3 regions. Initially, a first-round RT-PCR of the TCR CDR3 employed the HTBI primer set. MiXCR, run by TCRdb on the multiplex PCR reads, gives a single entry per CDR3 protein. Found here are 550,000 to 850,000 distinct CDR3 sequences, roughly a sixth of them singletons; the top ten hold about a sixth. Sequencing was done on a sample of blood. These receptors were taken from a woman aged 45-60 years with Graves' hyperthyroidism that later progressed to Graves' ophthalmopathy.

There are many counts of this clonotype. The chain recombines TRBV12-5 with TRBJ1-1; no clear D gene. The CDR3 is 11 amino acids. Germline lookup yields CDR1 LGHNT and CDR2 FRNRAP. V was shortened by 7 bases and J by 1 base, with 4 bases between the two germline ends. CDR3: CASVWNTEAFF. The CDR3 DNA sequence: TGTGCTAGTGTGTGGAACACTGAAGCTTTCTTT. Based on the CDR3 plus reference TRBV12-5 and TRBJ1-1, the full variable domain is DARVTQTPRHKVTEMGQEVTMRCQPILGHNTVFWYRQTMMQGLELLAYFRNRAPLDDSGMPKDRFSAEMPDATLATLKIQPSEPRDSAVYFCASVWNTEAFFGQGTRLTVV.

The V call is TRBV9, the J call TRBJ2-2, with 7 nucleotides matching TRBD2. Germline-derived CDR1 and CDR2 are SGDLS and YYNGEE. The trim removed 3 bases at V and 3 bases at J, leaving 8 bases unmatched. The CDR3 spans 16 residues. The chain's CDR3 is CASSAERGGDTGELFF. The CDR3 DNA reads TGTGCCAGCAGCGCAGAGCGGGGTGGGGACACCGGGGAGCTGTTTTTT.

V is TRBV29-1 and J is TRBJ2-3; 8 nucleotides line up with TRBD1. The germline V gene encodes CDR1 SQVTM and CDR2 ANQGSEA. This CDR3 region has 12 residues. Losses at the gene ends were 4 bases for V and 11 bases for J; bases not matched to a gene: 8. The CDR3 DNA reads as TGCAGCGTTGTTCAGGGGGCCATTGTGCAGTATTTT. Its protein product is CSVVQGAIVQYF.

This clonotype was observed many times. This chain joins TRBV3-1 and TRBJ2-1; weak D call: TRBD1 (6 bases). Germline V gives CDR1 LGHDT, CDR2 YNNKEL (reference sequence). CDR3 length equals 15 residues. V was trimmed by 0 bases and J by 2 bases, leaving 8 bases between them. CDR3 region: CASSQDHRAYNEQFF. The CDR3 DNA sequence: TGTGCCAGCAGCCAAGATCACAGGGCCTACAATGAGCAGTTCTTC.

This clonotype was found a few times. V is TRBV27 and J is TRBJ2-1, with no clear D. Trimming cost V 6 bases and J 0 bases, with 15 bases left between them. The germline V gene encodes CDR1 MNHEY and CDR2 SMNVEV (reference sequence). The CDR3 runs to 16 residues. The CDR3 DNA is TGTGCCAGCAGGACCAGCCGGGCTCTCTCCTACAATGAGCAGTTCTTC. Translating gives CASRTSRALSYNEQFF.

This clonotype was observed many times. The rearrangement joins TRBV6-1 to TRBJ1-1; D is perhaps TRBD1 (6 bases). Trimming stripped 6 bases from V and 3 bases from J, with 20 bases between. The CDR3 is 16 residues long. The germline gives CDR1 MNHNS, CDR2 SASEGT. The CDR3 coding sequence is TGTGCCAGCAGGACTGGGGGGCTCACCGGTGACACTGAAGCTTTCTTT. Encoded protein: CASRTGGLTGDTEAFF.

CDR3 region: CASSPKEGRYEQYF. The CDR3, as DNA: TGTGCCAGCTCACCAAAAGAGGGCCGCTACGAGCAGTACTTC. The V call is TRBV18, the J call TRBJ2-7, with D perhaps TRBD2 (5 bases). V lost 2 bases to trimming and J lost 3 bases, with 11 bases between them. The germline V gene has CDR1 KGHSH and CDR2 LQKENI. There are 14 residues in the CDR3.

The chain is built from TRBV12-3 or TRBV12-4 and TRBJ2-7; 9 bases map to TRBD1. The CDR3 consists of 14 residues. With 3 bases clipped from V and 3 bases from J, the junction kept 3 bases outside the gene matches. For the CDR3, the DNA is TGTGCCAGCAGTTTTCTGACAGGGGGCTACGAGCAGTACTTC. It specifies CASSFLTGGYEQYF.

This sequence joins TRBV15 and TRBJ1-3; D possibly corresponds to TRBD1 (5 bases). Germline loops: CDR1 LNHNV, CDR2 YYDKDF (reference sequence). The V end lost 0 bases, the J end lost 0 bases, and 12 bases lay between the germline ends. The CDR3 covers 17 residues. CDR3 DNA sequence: TGTGCCACCAGCAGAGATGGGGCGGTTTACTCTGGAAACACCATATATTTT. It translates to CATSRDGAVYSGNTIYF.

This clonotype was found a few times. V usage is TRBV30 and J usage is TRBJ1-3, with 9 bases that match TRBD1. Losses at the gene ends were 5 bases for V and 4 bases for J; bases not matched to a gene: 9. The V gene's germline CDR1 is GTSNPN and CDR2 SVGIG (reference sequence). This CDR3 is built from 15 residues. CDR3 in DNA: TGTGCCTGGGTGACTGGACAGGGGATCGGAAACACCATATATTTT. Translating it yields CAWVTGQGIGNTIYF. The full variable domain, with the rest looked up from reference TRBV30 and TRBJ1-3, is SQTIHQWPATLVQPVGSPLSLECTVEGTSNPNLYWYRQAAGRGLQLLFYSVGIGQISSEVPQNLSASRPQDRQFILSSKKLLLSDSGFYLCAWVTGQGIGNTIYFGEGSWLTVV.

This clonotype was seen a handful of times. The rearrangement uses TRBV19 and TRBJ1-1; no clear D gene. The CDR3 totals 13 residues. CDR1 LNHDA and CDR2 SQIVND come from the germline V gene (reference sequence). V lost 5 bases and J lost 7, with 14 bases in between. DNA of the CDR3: TGTGCCAGTAGTTCCCCGACCGGCGGTGAAGCTTTCTTT. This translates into CASSSPTGGEAFF. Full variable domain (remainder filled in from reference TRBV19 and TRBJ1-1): DGGITQSPKYLFRKEGQNVTLSCEQNLNHDAMYWYRQDPGQGLRLIYYSQIVNDFQKGDIAEGYSVSREKKESFPLTVTSAQKNPTAFYLCASSSPTGGEAFFGQGTRLTVV.

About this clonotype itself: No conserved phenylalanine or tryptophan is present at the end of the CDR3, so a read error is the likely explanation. The CDR3 here is CASTATGEAYEQYL. The CDR3 region has the DNA TGTGCCAGCACCGCGACAGGGGAGGCTTACGAGCAGTACCTC. The genes are TRBV6-2 or TRBV6-3 and TRBJ2-7, with 8 bases that match TRBD1. The V gene's germline CDR1 is MNHEY and CDR2 SVGEGT. The CDR3 runs 14 residues. Trimming at V came to 7 bases and at J to 4 bases, leaving 9 bases not matched to a gene.

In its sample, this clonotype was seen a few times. In DNA form, the CDR3 reads TGTGCCAGCAGCCAAGGACAGAGCTCTGGGGCCAACGTCCTGACTTTC. Encoded protein: CASSQGQSSGANVLTF. The chain is built from TRBV4-2 and TRBJ2-6, with a weak D call TRBD1 (5 bases). V was clipped by 1 base and J by 0 bases, with 7 bases between them. The CDR3 has 16 residues. Germline loops: CDR1 LGHNA, CDR2 YNFKEQ.

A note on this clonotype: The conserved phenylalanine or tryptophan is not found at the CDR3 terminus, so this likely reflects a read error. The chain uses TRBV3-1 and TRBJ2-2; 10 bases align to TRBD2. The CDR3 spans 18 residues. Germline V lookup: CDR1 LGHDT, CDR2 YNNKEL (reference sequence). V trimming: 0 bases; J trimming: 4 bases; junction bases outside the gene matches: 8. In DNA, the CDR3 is TGTGCCAGCAGCCAAGAGCGCCCTTCTAGCGGGGGCACCGGGGAGCTGTTTTCT. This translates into CASSQERPSSGGTGELFS.

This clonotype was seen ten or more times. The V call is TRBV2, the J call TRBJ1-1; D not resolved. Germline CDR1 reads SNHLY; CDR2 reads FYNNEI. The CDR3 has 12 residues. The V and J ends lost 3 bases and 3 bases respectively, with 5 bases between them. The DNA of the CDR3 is TGTGCCAGCAGTGAGGACGACACTGAAGCTTTCTTT. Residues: CASSEDDTEAFF.